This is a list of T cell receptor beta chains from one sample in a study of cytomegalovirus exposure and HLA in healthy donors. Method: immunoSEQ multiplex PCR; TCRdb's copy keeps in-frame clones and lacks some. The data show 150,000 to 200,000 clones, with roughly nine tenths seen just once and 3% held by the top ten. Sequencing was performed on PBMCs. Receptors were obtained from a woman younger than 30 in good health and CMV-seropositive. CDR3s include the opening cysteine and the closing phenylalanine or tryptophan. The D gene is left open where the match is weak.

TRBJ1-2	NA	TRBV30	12	CAWSVRRDGYTF	TGTGCCTGGAGTGTAAGGAGGGATGGCTACACCTTC
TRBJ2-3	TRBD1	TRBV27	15	CASSSGTGVTDTQYF	TGTGCCAGCAGTTCGGGGACAGGGGTAACAGATACGCAGTATTTT
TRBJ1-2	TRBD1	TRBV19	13	CASRDRDRGKGTF	TGTGCCAGTAGAGACCGGGACAGGGGGAAGGGAACCTTC
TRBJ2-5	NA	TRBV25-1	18	CASSEARRAGAGGETQYF	TGTGCCAGCAGTGAAGCCCGTAGGGCGGGGGCCGGGGGGGAGACCCAGTACTTC
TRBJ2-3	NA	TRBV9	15	CASSLGVAGRDTQYF	TGTGCCAGCTCCTTAGGGGTGGCCGGGAGAGATACGCAGTATTTT
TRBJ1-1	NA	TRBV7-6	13	CASSLRVDTEAFF	TGTGCCAGCAGCTTACGGGTCGACACTGAAGCTTTCTTT
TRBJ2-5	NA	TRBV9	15	CASSVGPPGQETQYF	TGTGCCAGCAGCGTCGGGCCCCCAGGGCAAGAGACCCAGTACTTC
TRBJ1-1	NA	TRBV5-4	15	CASSLDGELRTEAFF	TGTGCCAGCAGCTTGGACGGGGAGCTCCGCACTGAAGCTTTCTTT
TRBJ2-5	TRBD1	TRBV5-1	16	CASSQGQYGAGETQYF	TGCGCCAGCAGCCAGGGACAGTACGGGGCTGGGGAGACCCAGTACTTC
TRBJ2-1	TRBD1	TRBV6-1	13	CASRGTGYNEQFF	TGTGCCAGCAGGGGGACAGGGTACAATGAGCAGTTCTTC
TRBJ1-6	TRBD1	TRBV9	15	CASSVGTGINSPLHF	TGTGCCAGCAGCGTGGGGACAGGGATTAATTCACCCCTCCACTTT
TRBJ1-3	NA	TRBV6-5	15	CASTPYGRSSNTIYF	TGTGCCAGCACCCCATATGGGAGGTCGAGTAACACCATATATTTT
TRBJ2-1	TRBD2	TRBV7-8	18	CASSPTGGGGKAYNEQFF	TGTGCCAGCAGCCCCACGGGGGGCGGGGGGAAGGCCTACAATGAGCAGTTCTTC
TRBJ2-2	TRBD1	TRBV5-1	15	CASSLSQGPTGELFF	TGCGCCAGCAGCTTGTCACAGGGGCCCACCGGGGAGCTGTTTTTT
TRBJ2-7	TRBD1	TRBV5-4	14	CASSQGGAISEQYF	TGTGCCAGCAGCCAAGGGGGCGCGATATCCGAGCAGTACTTC
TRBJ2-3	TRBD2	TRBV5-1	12	CASSLGTSAQYF	TGCGCCAGCAGCTTGGGAACTAGCGCGCAGTATTTT
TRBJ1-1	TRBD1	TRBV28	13	CASSFDRGQRAFF	TGTGCCAGCAGTTTCGACAGGGGACAGAGAGCTTTCTTT
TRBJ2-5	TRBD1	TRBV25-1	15	CASSPGTGDQETQYF	TGTGCCAGCAGTCCCGGGACAGGGGACCAAGAGACCCAGTACTTC
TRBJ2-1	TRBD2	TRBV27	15	CASSLRTSAHNEQFF	TGTGCCAGCAGTTTAAGAACTAGCGCACACAATGAGCAGTTCTTC
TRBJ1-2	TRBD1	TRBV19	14	CASRTGAQSYGYTF	TGTGCCAGTAGAACAGGGGCACAGAGCTATGGCTACACCTTC
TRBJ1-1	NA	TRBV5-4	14	CASSLANSFTEAFF	TGTGCCAGCAGCTTGGCTAACAGTTTCACTGAAGCTTTCTTT
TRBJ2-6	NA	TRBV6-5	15	CAARTGISGANVLTF	TGTGCCGCCCGGACGGGGATCTCTGGGGCCAACGTCCTGACTTTC
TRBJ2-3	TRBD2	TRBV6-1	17	CASSEGTSGGFTDTQYF	TGTGCCAGCAGTGAAGGGACTAGCGGGGGGTTTACAGATACGCAGTATTTT
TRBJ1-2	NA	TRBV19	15	CASSHGQSFNYGYTF	TGTGCCAGTAGTCACGGACAGTCGTTTAACTATGGCTACACCTTC
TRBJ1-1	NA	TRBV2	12	CASSEVRQEAFF	TGTGCCAGCAGTGAAGTGAGGCAGGAAGCTTTCTTT
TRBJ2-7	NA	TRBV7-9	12	CASSIGGGPEYF	TGTGCCAGCAGCATCGGTGGGGGCCCTGAGTACTTC
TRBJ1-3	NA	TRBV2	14	CASSSQYSGNTIYF	TGTGCCAGCAGCTCCCAGTACTCTGGAAACACCATATATTTT
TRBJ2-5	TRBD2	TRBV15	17	CATRLAGAPGPQETQYF	TGTGCCACCAGACTAGCGGGAGCCCCGGGGCCACAAGAGACCCAGTACTTC
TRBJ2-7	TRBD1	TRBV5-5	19	CASSFGTSWRQGVSYEQYF	TGTGCCAGCAGCTTTGGGACTTCTTGGAGACAGGGGGTCTCCTACGAGCAGTACTTC